The present T cell receptor (beta chain) was sequenced within a study of blood T cell repertoires in COVID-19. Study details: COVID-19 samples, acute and convalescent, were from the United States, Italy and Spain.

The CDR3 sequence is 15 residues long. Germline V gene lookup returns CDR1 SGHRS and CDR2 YFSETQ. The germline V and J ends were trimmed by 4 bases and 7 bases, with 18 bases remaining between them. Sequencing used immunoSEQ multiplex PCR; TCRdb keeps in-frame clones, though not all of them. The sample has approximately 98,000 clones; around 64% are singletons. This chain links TRBV5-1 with TRBJ2-1, with no clear D. This clonotype was obtained from a woman aged 40-49 years with acute or convalescent COVID-19. The source material was peripheral blood. Written as DNA, the CDR3 is TGCGCCAGCAGCCGCGGTTCTCAAAACGGGAATGAGCAGTTCTTC. It encodes CASSRGSQNGNEQFF. The variable domain in full, with the rest retrieved from reference TRBV5-1 and TRBJ2-1, is KAGVTQTPRYLIKTRGQQVTLSCSPISGHRSVSWYQQTPGQGLQFLFEYFSETQRNKGNFPGRFSGRQFSNSRSEMNVSTLELGDSALYLCASSRGSQNGNEQFFGPGTRLTVL.